Detailed here is one T cell receptor beta chain. Its antigen remains unknown. A much larger clone is a single base away; this may be a read error. Between the trimmed V and J ends, which lost 5 bases and 8 bases, there was a span of 15 bases. CDR3 size: 13 residues. CDR1 and CDR2 from the germline V gene are SQVTM and ANQGSEA. For TCR beta, libraries came from quantitative 5'-RACE with molecular barcodes. TCRdb reprocessed the 5' RACE reads via MiXCR and lists one record per CDR3 protein. The sample records about 330,000 distinct CDR3 sequences, 7% to 9% being singletons. These data originate in a study of CD8 T cells in ankylosing spondylitis. Findings and limits, study-wide: Certain motif variants had earlier been reported in reactive arthritis synovial fluid and blood. Ankylosing spondylitis blood appeared to be characterized by a TCR beta motif of 7 to 9 highly homologous variants.

V and J are TRBV29-1 and TRBJ1-4; a weak D match, TRBD1 (5 bases). The specimen sequenced was blood, either unsorted or a sorted T cell fraction (not recorded which). This clonotype was sampled from a male donor with ankylosing spondylitis. This chain's CDR3 is CSVQKGSQEKLFF. For the CDR3, the DNA is TGCAGCGTTCAAAAGGGGAGCCAGGAAAAACTGTTTTTT.